The 25 T cell receptor beta chains below come from one sample, sequenced in a study of cytomegalovirus exposure and HLA in healthy donors. The primer mix had 60 Vbeta and 13 Jbeta primers. Generated by immunoSEQ multiplex PCR, the TCRdb table keeps only in-frame clones and is missing some. The repertoire holds about 160,000 clones, with 77% as singletons. The sequenced sample consisted of PBMCs. The origin of the receptors is a woman younger than 45 in good health and CMV-seronegative.

The V call is TRBV10-3, the J call TRBJ1-2; TRBD1 aligns across 9 bases. Germline CDR1 reads ENHRY; CDR2 reads SYGVKD. The CDR3 contains 13 residues. The trim removed 8 bases at V and 8 bases at J, leaving 9 bases unmatched. CDR3 residues: CAIGDRDLGGYTF. For the CDR3, the DNA is TGTGCCATCGGGGACAGGGACCTGGGGGGCTACACCTTC.

The gene calls are TRBV27 and TRBJ2-5, with 10 bases identical to TRBD2. The CDR3 runs 16 residues. Germline CDR1 is MNHEY and CDR2 is SMNVEV (reference sequence). Trimming removed 3 bases from V and 1 base from J; junction bases left unmatched: 5. This CDR3 is CASSFIAGGPQETQYF. The CDR3 DNA is TGTGCCAGCAGTTTTATAGCGGGGGGACCCCAAGAGACCCAGTACTTC.

The chain combines TRBV7-6 with TRBJ2-5; 7 bases map to TRBD1. This CDR3 contains 14 residues. In germline, CDR1 is SGHVS, CDR2 FNYEAQ. J gave up 3 bases and V 4 bases, and 5 bases lay outside the gene matches. As DNA, the CDR3 is TGTGCCAGCAGCTCTCCCGGGACAGAAGAGACCCAGTACTTC. As protein: CASSSPGTEETQYF.

V and J are TRBV4-1 and TRBJ2-1; D is unresolved. The germline gives CDR1 MGHRA, CDR2 YSYEKL. Trimming removed 1 base at V and 4 bases at J, with 11 bases between. This CDR3 spans 15 amino acids. The CDR3 DNA follows: TGCGCCAGCAGCCAAGGGCGGAACCTTTACAATGAGCAGTTCTTC. Translation gives CASSQGRNLYNEQFF.

The J gene is TRBJ1-1, the V gene TRBV2; D is unclear. Trimming shortened V by 3 bases and J by 4 bases, and 9 bases separated the two germline ends. CDR3 length: 13 amino acids. Looked up from germline, CDR1 is SNHLY and CDR2 is FYNNEI. The CDR3, as DNA: TGTGCCAGCAGTGAGGAGGGAACCACTGAAGCTTTCTTT. Its protein product is CASSEEGTTEAFF. Supplemented by reference TRBV2 and TRBJ1-1, the full variable domain reads EPEVTQTPSHQVTQMGQEVILRCVPISNHLYFYWYRQILGQKVEFLVSFYNNEISEKSEIFDDQFSVERPDGSNFTLKIRSTKLEDSAMYFCASSEEGTTEAFFGQGTRLTVV.

The CDR3 protein is CAWSAYLPGTERTYEQYF. DNA for the CDR3: TGTGCCTGGAGTGCCTACTTACCCGGGACAGAAAGGACCTACGAGCAGTACTTC. The chain joins TRBV30 to TRBJ2-7, with 7 bases aligning to TRBD1. Per germline, CDR1 GTSNPN and CDR2 SVGIG (reference sequence). CDR3 length: 18 residues. V was pared by 1 base and J by 2 bases, with 17 bases of the junction left unmatched. The full variable domain, its missing parts supplied by reference TRBV30 and TRBJ2-7, is SQTIHQWPATLVQPVGSPLSLECTVEGTSNPNLYWYRQAAGRGLQLLFYSVGIGQISSEVPQNLSASRPQDRQFILSSKKLLLSDSGFYLCAWSAYLPGTERTYEQYFGPGTRLTVT.

V usage is TRBV28 and J usage is TRBJ2-1; weak D call: TRBD2 (6 bases). The CDR3 spans 17 residues. V dropped 3 bases and J dropped 4 bases, with 19 bases sitting between them. Per the germline V gene, CDR1 is MDHEN and CDR2 is SYDVKM. DNA for the CDR3: TGTGCCAGCAGTTTCTTGCGGGGCCCAGAAGCTTACAATGAGCAGTTCTTC. Encoded protein: CASSFLRGPEAYNEQFF.

CDR3 residues: CASSKVGGPEQYF. DNA of the CDR3: TGTGCCAGCAGCAAAGTCGGAGGACCCGAGCAGTACTTC. This chain links TRBV21-1 with TRBJ2-7; the table assigns TRBD2, which was not confirmed against the DNA. TRBV21-1 is shown as a pseudogene. CDR3 length: 13 residues.

This clone has more than one count but fewer than ten. The chain joins TRBV6-1 to TRBJ1-3; D call uncertain. The CDR3 covers 16 residues. CDR1 is MNHNS, CDR2 SASEGT, per germline. Trimming took off 2 bases at V and 4 bases at J, with 15 bases between the two ends. CDR3 bases: TGTGCCAGCAGTGAAAGGCGCCGGGTCTCGGGAAACACCATATATTTT. Protein product: CASSERRRVSGNTIYF.

This chain uses TRBV7-2 with TRBJ2-7, with D perhaps TRBD1 (5 bases). CDR3 length: 15 amino acids. CDR1 is SGHTA, CDR2 FQGNSA, per germline. V lost 1 base, J lost 2 bases, and 12 bases lay in between. The CDR3 region has the DNA TGTGCCAGCAGCTTAGGTTTGGGGCCCACCTACGAGCAGTACTTC. This gives the protein CASSLGLGPTYEQYF. Using reference TRBV7-2 and TRBJ2-7 for the parts outside the CDR3, the full variable domain is GAGVSQSPSNKVTEKGKDVELRCDPISGHTALYWYRQSLGQGLEFLIYFQGNSAPDKSGLPSDRFSAERTGGSVSTLTIQRTQQEDSAVYLCASSLGLGPTYEQYFGPGTRLTVT.

The V and J genes are TRBV7-3 and TRBJ2-1, with TRBD2 as a possible D gene (6 bases). The CDR3 runs 15 residues. Germline-derived CDR1 and CDR2 are SGHTA and FQGTGA. Trimming stripped 2 bases from V and 4 bases from J, with 12 bases between. CDR3 coding DNA: TGTGCCAGCAGCTTACGCCCCGGGACTTACAATGAGCAGTTCTTC. It codes for CASSLRPGTYNEQFF. The full variable domain, with the rest looked up from reference TRBV7-3 and TRBJ2-1, is GAGVSQTPSNKVTEKGKYVELRCDPISGHTALYWYRQSLGQGPEFLIYFQGTGAADDSGLPNDRFFAVRPEGSVSTLKIQRTERGDSAVYLCASSLRPGTYNEQFFGPGTRLTVL.

This clone has only one observation. The gene calls are TRBV14 and TRBJ2-1; 8 nucleotides agree with TRBD1. Per germline, CDR1 SGHDN and CDR2 FVKESK. The V segment lost 5 bases and the J segment 6 bases; nucleotides outside the gene matches: 6. The CDR3 runs 14 residues. This CDR3 reads CASSDRGRGNEQFF. CDR3 sequence (DNA): TGTGCCAGCAGCGACAGGGGAAGGGGCAATGAGCAGTTCTTC. The variable domain in full, completed from reference TRBV14 and TRBJ2-1, reads EAGVTQFPSHSVIEKGQTVTLRCDPISGHDNLYWYRRVMGKEIKFLLHFVKESKQDESGMPNNRFLAERTGGTYSTLKVQPAELEDSGVYFCASSDRGRGNEQFFGPGTRLTVL.

This sequence joins TRBV11-3 and TRBJ2-5; 7 bases agree with TRBD1. The CDR3 has 12 amino acids. CDR1 and CDR2 from the germline V gene are SGHNT and YENEEA. Trimming removed 5 bases from V and 5 bases from J; junction bases left unmatched: 2. CDR3: CASSRGQETQYF. The DNA of the CDR3 is TGTGCCAGCAGCAGGGGGCAGGAGACCCAGTACTTC.

This chain joins TRBV9 and TRBJ1-5; 11 positions agree with TRBD1. Germline trimming cut 3 bases from V and 4 bases from J; bases unmatched to any gene: 3. Per the germline V gene, CDR1 is SGDLS and CDR2 is YYNGEE. This CDR3 comprises 15 residues. CDR3 in amino acids: CASSEGQGDNQPQHF. The CDR3 DNA is TGTGCCAGCAGCGAGGGACAGGGGGATAATCAGCCCCAGCATTTT. Based on the CDR3 plus reference TRBV9 and TRBJ1-5, the full variable domain is DSGVTQTPKHLITATGQRVTLRCSPRSGDLSVYWYQQSLDQGLQFLIQYYNGEERAKGNILERFSAQQFPDLHSELNLSSLELGDSALYFCASSEGQGDNQPQHFGDGTRLSIL.

This chain joins TRBV19 and TRBJ1-1; D unresolved. Germline lookup yields CDR1 LNHDA and CDR2 SQIVND (reference sequence). CDR3 length: 13 residues. The V end lost 4 bases, the J end lost 6 bases, and 12 bases lay between the germline ends. This chain's CDR3 is CASSTRRKAEAFF. DNA of the CDR3: TGTGCCAGTAGTACCCGGCGGAAGGCTGAAGCTTTCTTT.

The J gene is TRBJ2-7, the V gene TRBV5-1; D perhaps matches TRBD1 (5 bases). V was trimmed by 2 bases and J by 3 bases, leaving 6 bases between them. CDR3 length: 12 residues. Per germline, CDR1 SGHRS and CDR2 YFSETQ. In nucleotides, the CDR3 is TGCGCCAGCAGCTTAGGGGTCTACGAGCAGTACTTC. Translated, it gives CASSLGVYEQYF.

Regarding this clone: The DNA is omitted, as the CDR3 cannot be located on it reliably, and the CDR3 follows TCRdb's listing. V is TRBV28 and J is TRBJ1-5; TRBD1, the table's D call, lacks a check against the DNA. In germline, CDR1 is MDHEN, CDR2 SYDVKM. The CDR3 length is 17 residues, termini included. CDR3 in amino acids: CASSSSGQKYSNQPQHF.

This chain links TRBV28 with TRBJ2-7; no clear D. Trimming stripped 6 bases from V and 3 bases from J, with 12 bases between. The length of the CDR3 is 13 residues. Per the germline V gene, CDR1 is MDHEN and CDR2 is SYDVKM. In DNA, the CDR3 is TGTGCCAGCAGGTTCAGGCCAGTCTACGAGCAGTACTTC. It encodes CASRFRPVYEQYF.

The chain is built from TRBV6-6 and TRBJ1-1; TRBD1 matches at 9 bases. Germline CDR1 reads MNHNY; CDR2 reads SVGAGI (reference sequence). V shed 2 bases and J 0 bases; nucleotides not matched to a gene: 4. CDR3 length: 16 residues. The CDR3 is CASSYQTGGMNTEAFF. The DNA of the CDR3 is TGTGCCAGCAGTTACCAGACAGGGGGTATGAACACTGAAGCTTTCTTT.

The chain has TRBV15 and TRBJ1-2, with 7 positions matching TRBD1. Losses at the gene ends were 6 bases for V and 2 bases for J; bases not matched to a gene: 9. CDR3 length: 15 amino acids. The germline CDR1 and CDR2 sequences are LNHNV and YYDKDF (reference sequence). CDR3 residues: CATSPDRARNYGYTF. CDR3 sequence (DNA): TGTGCCACCAGTCCTGACAGGGCCAGAAACTATGGCTACACCTTC.

The chain is built from TRBV20-1 and TRBJ2-2; maybe TRBD2 (5 bases). CDR3 length equals 11 residues. Germline V gene data show CDR1 as DFQATT and CDR2 as SNEGSKA (reference sequence). Trimming left V 3 bases short and J 7 bases short, with 6 bases between. CDR3 loop: CSASRGGELFF. The CDR3 DNA reads TGCAGTGCTAGCCGGGGCGGGGAGCTGTTTTTT.

The V call is TRBV5-4, the J call TRBJ1-6; possibly TRBD1 for D (6 bases). Trimming stripped 3 bases from V and 9 bases from J, with 16 bases between. The CDR3 extends over 15 amino acids. CDR1 SGHNT and CDR2 YYREEE come from the germline V gene (reference sequence). CDR3 nucleotides: TGTGCCAGCAGCTCCGCAGGGGCTCGAGGTTCACCCCTCCACTTT. Translated: CASSSAGARGSPLHF.

V is TRBV18 and J is TRBJ1-2; no clear D gene. The CDR3 runs to 14 residues. CDR1 is KGHSH, CDR2 LQKENI, per germline. Deletions cut 6 bases from V and 5 bases from J, with 16 bases between. The CDR3 DNA reads TGTGCCAGCTCTCAGGAGGGAGGGCTTTATGGCTACACCTTC. Protein sequence: CASSQEGGLYGYTF. Full variable domain (rest looked up from reference TRBV18 and TRBJ1-2): NAGVMQNPRHLVRRRGQEARLRCSPMKGHSHVYWYRQLPEEGLKFMVYLQKENIIDESGMPKERFSAEFPKEGPSILRIQQVVRGDSAAYFCASSQEGGLYGYTFGSGTRLTVV.

The rearrangement links TRBV5-1 to TRBJ2-5, with D possibly being TRBD1 (5 bases). The CDR3 is 15 amino acids. The germline gives CDR1 SGHRS, CDR2 YFSETQ. The germline V and J ends were trimmed by 0 bases and 2 bases, with 11 bases remaining between them. CDR3 sequence (DNA): TGCGCCAGCAGCTTGGCCGGTCAGGGTCAAGAGACCCAGTACTTC. As protein: CASSLAGQGQETQYF.

In regard to this clone: One end of the junction does not line up with germline, which may come from a read error. This chain uses TRBV7-9 with TRBJ2-7; TRBD2 matches 8 bases. The CDR3 spans 17 residues. Germline V lookup: CDR1 SEHNR, CDR2 FQNEAQ (reference sequence). CDR3 loop: CSSSFDRGGDAMIEQYF. The CDR3 DNA sequence: TGTTCCAGCAGCTTTGACCGGGGGGGGGACGCTATGATAGAGCAGTACTTC.